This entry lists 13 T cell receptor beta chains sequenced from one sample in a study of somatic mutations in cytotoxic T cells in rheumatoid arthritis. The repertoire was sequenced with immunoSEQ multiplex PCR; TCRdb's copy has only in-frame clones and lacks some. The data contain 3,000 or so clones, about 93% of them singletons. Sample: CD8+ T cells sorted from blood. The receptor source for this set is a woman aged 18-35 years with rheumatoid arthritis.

CDR3 amino acids: CASSRLQGFPYTGELFF. The CDR3 DNA is TGCGCCAGCAGCCGATTACAGGGATTCCCCTACACCGGGGAGCTGTTTTTT. The chain couples TRBV4-1 to TRBJ2-2; tentative D call: TRBD1 (6 bases). This CDR3 has 17 residues. Germline lookup yields CDR1 MGHRA and CDR2 YSYEKL. V was clipped by 4 bases and J by 3 bases, with 18 bases between them.

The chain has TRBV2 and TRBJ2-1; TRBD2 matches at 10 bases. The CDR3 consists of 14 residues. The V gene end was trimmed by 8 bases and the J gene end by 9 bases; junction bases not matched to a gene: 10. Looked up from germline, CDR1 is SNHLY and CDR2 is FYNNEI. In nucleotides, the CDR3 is TGTGCCAGCGGGGCTAGCGGGGGAATCAGTGAGCAGTTCTTC. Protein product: CASGASGGISEQFF.

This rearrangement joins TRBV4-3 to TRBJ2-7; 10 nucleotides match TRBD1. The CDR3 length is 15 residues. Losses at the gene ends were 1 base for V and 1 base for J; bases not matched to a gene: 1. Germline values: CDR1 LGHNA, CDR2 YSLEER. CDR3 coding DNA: TGCGCCAGCAGCCAAGGGACAGGGGGATCCTACGAGCAGTACTTC. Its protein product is CASSQGTGGSYEQYF.

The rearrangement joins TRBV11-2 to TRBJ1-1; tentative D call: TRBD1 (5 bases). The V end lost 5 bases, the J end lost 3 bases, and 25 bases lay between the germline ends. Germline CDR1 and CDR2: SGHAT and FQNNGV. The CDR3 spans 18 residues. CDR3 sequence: CASSPTSGYGVSDTEAFF. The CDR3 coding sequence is TGTGCCAGCAGCCCTACCTCAGGGTATGGGGTATCGGACACTGAAGCTTTCTTT.

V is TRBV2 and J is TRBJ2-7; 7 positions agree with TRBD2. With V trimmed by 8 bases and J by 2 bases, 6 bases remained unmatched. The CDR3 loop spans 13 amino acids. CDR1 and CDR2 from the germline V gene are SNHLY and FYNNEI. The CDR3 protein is CASGTTPTYEQYF. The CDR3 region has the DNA TGTGCCAGCGGGACTACTCCAACCTACGAGCAGTACTTC.

CDR3 nucleotide sequence: TGTGCCAGTAGTACGGGGACTAGCGGGTACTACGAGCAGTACTTC. It encodes CASSTGTSGYYEQYF. The V and J genes are TRBV19 and TRBJ2-7, with 12 bases aligning to TRBD2. Per the germline V gene, CDR1 is LNHDA and CDR2 is SQIVND (reference sequence). The CDR3 runs to 15 residues. Germline trimming cut 4 bases from V and 3 bases from J; bases unmatched to any gene: 4.

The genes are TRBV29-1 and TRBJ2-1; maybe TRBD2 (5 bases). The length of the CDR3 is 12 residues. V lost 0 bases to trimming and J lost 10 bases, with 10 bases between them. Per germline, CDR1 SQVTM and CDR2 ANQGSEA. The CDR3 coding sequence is TGCAGCGTTGAAGAGAGGGATTGGGAGCAGTTCTTC. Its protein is CSVEERDWEQFF.

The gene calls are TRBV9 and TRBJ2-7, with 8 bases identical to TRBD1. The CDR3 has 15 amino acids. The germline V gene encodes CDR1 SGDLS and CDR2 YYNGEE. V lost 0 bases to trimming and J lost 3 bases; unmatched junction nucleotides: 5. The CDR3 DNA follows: TGTGCCAGCAGCGTAGGGGCAGGGGGCTACTACGAGCAGTACTTC. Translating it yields CASSVGAGGYYEQYF.

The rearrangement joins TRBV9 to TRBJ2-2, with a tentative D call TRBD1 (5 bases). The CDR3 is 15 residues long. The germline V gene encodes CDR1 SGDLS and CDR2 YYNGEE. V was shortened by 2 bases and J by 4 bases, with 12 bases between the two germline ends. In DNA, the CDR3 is TGTGCCAGCAGCGTCCAGGGTTCGGGCACCGGGGAGCTGTTTTTT. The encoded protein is CASSVQGSGTGELFF.

The CDR3 bases are TGTGCCAGCAGTGAGTTTGAGGTATCCATGAACACTGAAGCTTTCTTT. Amino acids: CASSEFEVSMNTEAFF. The V gene is TRBV6-1, the J gene TRBJ1-1; no clear D gene. V dropped 3 bases and J dropped 0 bases, with 14 bases sitting between them. From germline, CDR1 is MNHNS and CDR2 SASEGT. The CDR3 extends over 16 amino acids.

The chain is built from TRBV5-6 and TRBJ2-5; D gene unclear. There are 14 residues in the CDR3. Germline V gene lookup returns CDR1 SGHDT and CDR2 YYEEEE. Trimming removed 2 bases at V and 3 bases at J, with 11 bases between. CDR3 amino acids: CASSFLQKEETQYF. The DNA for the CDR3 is TGTGCCAGCAGCTTTTTACAGAAAGAAGAGACCCAGTACTTC.

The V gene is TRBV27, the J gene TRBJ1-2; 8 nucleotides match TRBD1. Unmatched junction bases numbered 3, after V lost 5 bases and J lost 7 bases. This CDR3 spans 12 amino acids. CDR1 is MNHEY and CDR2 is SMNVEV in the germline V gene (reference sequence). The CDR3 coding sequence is TGTGCCAGCAGTCCGACAGGGGTTGGCTACACCTTC. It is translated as CASSPTGVGYTF.

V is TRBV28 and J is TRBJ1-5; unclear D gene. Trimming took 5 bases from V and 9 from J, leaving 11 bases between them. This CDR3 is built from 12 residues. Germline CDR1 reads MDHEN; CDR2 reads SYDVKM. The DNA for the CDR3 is TGTGCCAGCAGTCCTCAACGGGGGCCCCAGCATTTT. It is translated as CASSPQRGPQHF. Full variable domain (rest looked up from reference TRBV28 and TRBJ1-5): DVKVTQSSRYLVKRTGEKVFLECVQDMDHENMFWYRQDPGLGLRLIYFSYDVKMKEKGDIPEGYSVSREKKERFSLILESASTNQTSMYLCASSPQRGPQHFGDGTRLSIL.